This entry lists 29 T cell receptor beta chains sequenced from one sample in a study of T cells in Graves' hyperthyroidism and ophthalmopathy. Template material for amplifying TCR beta CDR3 regions consisted of RNA transcripts. The HTBI primer set served for first-round RT-PCR of the TCR CDR3. One entry per CDR3 protein results from TCRdb running MiXCR on the multiplex PCR reads. In the table there are approximately 590,000 distinct CDR3 sequences, around 14% of which are singletons. Sequencing input: blood. The receptors were sampled from a woman younger than 45 with Graves' hyperthyroidism.

V is TRBV9 and J is TRBJ2-2; TRBD2 agrees at 12 bases. Germline assignment: CDR1 SGDLS and CDR2 YYNGEE. CDR3 length: 16 residues. The junction had 3 bases not matched to a gene; V was cut back by 3 bases and J by 3 bases. CDR3 sequence (DNA): TGTGCCAGCAGCGGGACTAGCGGGATATACACCGGGGAGCTGTTTTTT. Residues: CASSGTSGIYTGELFF.

This rearrangement joins TRBV15 to TRBJ2-1; D gene unclear. Per germline, CDR1 LNHNV and CDR2 YYDKDF (reference sequence). This CDR3 spans 14 amino acids. Trimming shortened V by 0 bases and J by 9 bases, and 12 bases separated the two germline ends. CDR3 in amino acids: CATSRDRLEGEQFF. In DNA, the CDR3 is TGTGCCACCAGCAGAGATCGGTTAGAAGGTGAGCAGTTCTTC.

The rearrangement links TRBV20-1 to TRBJ2-3; no reliable D call. The germline V and J ends were trimmed by 3 bases and 0 bases, with 16 bases remaining between them. Germline CDR1 and CDR2: DFQATT and SNEGSKA (reference sequence). This CDR3 contains 16 residues. The CDR3: CSASPLSVGSTDTQYF. In nucleotides, the CDR3 is TGCAGTGCTAGCCCCCTGAGCGTGGGGAGCACAGATACGCAGTATTTT.

This clonotype occurred a few times. The chain has TRBV3-1 and TRBJ2-3; the D is unclear. V gave up 0 bases and J gave up 1 base, with 17 bases separating them. The CDR3 has 18 residues. Germline-derived CDR1 and CDR2 are LGHDT and YNNKEL (reference sequence). CDR3 nucleotides: TGTGCCAGCAGCCAAGATACCTGGTCCGCATTTGGCACAGATACGCAGTATTTT. Translating it yields CASSQDTWSAFGTDTQYF.

J is TRBJ2-2 and V is TRBV5-1; 7 bases map to TRBD1. The V gene end was trimmed by 0 bases and the J gene end by 9 bases; junction bases not matched to a gene: 2. The CDR3 is made up of 13 amino acids. The germline V gene has CDR1 SGHRS and CDR2 YFSETQ. In DNA form, the CDR3 reads TGCGCCAGCAGCTTGGAAGGGGGCCGGGAGCTGTTTTTT. It specifies CASSLEGGRELFF.

The V gene is TRBV19, the J gene TRBJ2-3; TRBD2 might be the D (5 bases). Trimming left V 7 bases short and J 1 base short, with 18 bases between. In germline, CDR1 is LNHDA, CDR2 SQIVND (reference sequence). This CDR3 is 16 amino acids long. For the CDR3, the DNA is TGTGCCAGTACCCGAAAGGCCCTAGCTGGCACAGATACGCAGTATTTT. Protein: CASTRKALAGTDTQYF.

This clonotype occurred a few times. This chain uses TRBV29-1 with TRBJ1-4, with D hard to call. Per the germline V gene, CDR1 is SQVTM and CDR2 is ANQGSEA. The CDR3 spans 12 residues. In DNA form, the CDR3 reads TGCGCGGCCGGGTCAACTAATGAAAAACTGTTTTTT. Translated, it gives CAAGSTNEKLFF.

The gene calls are TRBV27 and TRBJ2-2; D is unresolved. The CDR3 is 12 amino acids. Germline V gives CDR1 MNHEY, CDR2 SMNVEV (reference sequence). The V end was cut by 5 bases, the J end by 6 bases, with 7 bases between. CDR3 region: CASSPNPGELFF. The CDR3 coding sequence is TGTGCCAGCAGTCCCAATCCCGGGGAGCTGTTTTTT.

This chain connects TRBV30 to TRBJ1-2; perhaps TRBD1 as D (6 bases). CDR1 GTSNPN and CDR2 SVGIG come from the germline V gene (reference sequence). The V end lost 5 bases, the J end lost 4 bases, and 14 bases lay between the germline ends. CDR3 size: 13 residues. This chain's CDR3 is CAWVQDRSYGYTF. For the CDR3, the DNA is TGTGCCTGGGTACAGGACAGAAGCTATGGCTACACCTTC.

The V gene is TRBV6-2 or TRBV6-3, the J gene TRBJ1-3, with a tentative D call TRBD1 (6 bases). Looked up from germline, CDR1 is MNHEY and CDR2 is SVGEGT. V was shortened by 4 bases and J by 8 bases, with 12 bases between the two germline ends. The length of the CDR3 is 13 residues. The CDR3 is CASSLTGRDTIYF. The CDR3 nucleotides are TGTGCCAGCAGTTTAACAGGGAGGGACACCATATATTTT.

This clonotype was detected many times. This sequence joins TRBV7-3 and TRBJ1-1; 7 nucleotides agree with TRBD1. Germline V CDR1 and CDR2: SGHTA, FQGTGA. V lost 5 bases, J lost 4 bases, and 7 bases stayed unmatched. The CDR3 loop spans 14 amino acids. CDR3 in amino acids: CASSRWDSITEAFF. CDR3 bases: TGTGCCAGCAGCCGTTGGGACAGCATCACTGAAGCTTTCTTT.

This clonotype was found many times. CDR3 residues: CANAGVDGYTF. The CDR3 coding sequence is TGTGCCAACGCAGGGGTGGATGGCTACACCTTC. The genes are TRBV2 and TRBJ1-2; maybe TRBD1 (6 bases). The CDR3 contains 11 residues. V shed 10 bases and J shed 6 bases, with 12 bases lying between them. CDR1 and CDR2 (germline): SNHLY, FYNNEI.

V and J are TRBV9 and TRBJ1-2; 10 nucleotides align to TRBD1. J lost 3 bases, V lost 4 bases, and 3 bases had no gene match. Germline V gene sequence: CDR1 SGDLS, CDR2 YYNGEE. The CDR3 contains 14 residues. CDR3 amino acids: CASSPGTGDYGYTF. The CDR3 nucleotides are TGTGCCAGCAGCCCCGGGACAGGGGACTATGGCTACACCTTC.

This clonotype was detected many times. CDR3 sequence: CASSKMGQQNTEAFF. The CDR3 nucleotides read TGTGCCAGCTCTAAAATGGGACAGCAGAACACTGAAGCTTTCTTT. This chain uses TRBV18 with TRBJ1-1, with 7 nucleotides matching TRBD1. V lost 6 bases and J lost 1; bases outside the gene matches: 8. This CDR3 region has 15 residues. CDR1 and CDR2 (germline): KGHSH, LQKENI.

This clonotype came up many times. This rearrangement joins TRBV7-8 to TRBJ2-7; D gene ambiguous. The CDR3 is made up of 13 amino acids. Germline-derived CDR1 and CDR2 are SGHVS and FQNEAQ. V gave up 5 bases and J gave up 7 bases, with 15 bases separating them. CDR3 amino acids: CASSPQGLGEQYF. CDR3 DNA sequence: TGTGCCAGCAGCCCCCAAGGGTTGGGTGAGCAGTACTTC.

CDR3 residues: CASSRSGGQRDREQFF. The CDR3 DNA is TGTGCCAGCAGTCGTAGCGGGGGGCAACGGGACCGCGAGCAGTTCTTC. The J gene is TRBJ2-1, the V gene TRBV28; 10 positions agree with TRBD2. Germline CDR1 is MDHEN and CDR2 is SYDVKM. The CDR3 sequence is 16 residues long. With 5 bases clipped from V and 10 bases from J, the junction kept 14 bases outside the gene matches.

With respect to this clonotype: A much larger clone lies a single base off, so this may be a read error. V is TRBV12-3 or TRBV12-4 and J is TRBJ2-5; 9 bases line up with TRBD2. The CDR3 is 21 amino acids. This CDR3 is CANSLISSGVPSGRLYETQYF. The CDR3 coding sequence is TGTGCCAACAGTCTTATCTCCAGCGGGGTGCCCAGCGGGAGGTTGTATGAGACCCAGTACTTC.

The rearrangement links TRBV12-3 or TRBV12-4 to TRBJ2-7; TRBD1 agrees at 9 bases. The CDR3 contains 15 residues. V dropped 2 bases and J dropped 4; count of bases not matched to a gene: 6. The DNA of the CDR3 is TGTGCCAGCAGTTTAAGTACAGGGGGCGAGTACGAGCAGTACTTC. It translates to CASSLSTGGEYEQYF.

This clonotype has just a few counts. This sequence joins TRBV30 and TRBJ1-2; tentative D call: TRBD1 (6 bases). The CDR3 has 13 residues. CDR1 GTSNPN and CDR2 SVGIG come from the germline V gene (reference sequence). V was trimmed by 0 bases and J by 8 bases, leaving 13 bases between them. As DNA, the CDR3 is TGTGCCTGGAGTGTTCGACAGGCATTAGGCTACACCTTC. Translating it yields CAWSVRQALGYTF.

This clonotype was counted ten times or more. The rearrangement joins TRBV11-2 to TRBJ2-1, with unresolved D. The CDR3 length is 15 residues. Germline V gene data show CDR1 as SGHAT and CDR2 as FQNNGV. Trimming stripped 6 bases from V and 2 bases from J, with 14 bases between. The CDR3 DNA reads as TGTGCCAGCAGGCCAGTCTATAAAACCTACAATGAGCAGTTCTTC. Translated, it gives CASRPVYKTYNEQFF.

The chain is built from TRBV25-1 and TRBJ2-3; 12 nucleotides line up with TRBD2. V shed 3 bases, J shed 0 bases, and the junction held 10 bases outside the gene matches. The CDR3 extends over 19 amino acids. Germline CDR1 is MGHDK and CDR2 is SYGVNS. The CDR3, as DNA: TGTGCCAGCAGTGACCCCGCGACTAGCGGGAGCCCTAGCACAGATACGCAGTATTTT. It specifies CASSDPATSGSPSTDTQYF.

The J gene is TRBJ2-1, the V gene TRBV19, with 7 nucleotides matching TRBD2. The germline CDR1 and CDR2 sequences are LNHDA and SQIVND (reference sequence). This CDR3 comprises 15 residues. Trimming cost V 5 bases and J 8 bases; bases outside gene matches: 12. The CDR3 here is CASSAGTTKAHEQFF. The CDR3 DNA follows: TGTGCCAGTAGTGCCGGGACTACAAAGGCACATGAGCAGTTCTTC.

This clonotype was seen at least ten times. The genes are TRBV5-1 and TRBJ2-1; 7 bases are shared with TRBD2. Germline V gene lookup returns CDR1 SGHRS and CDR2 YFSETQ. Losses at the gene ends were 4 bases for V and 8 bases for J; bases not matched to a gene: 9. CDR3 length: 14 residues. The CDR3 DNA sequence: TGCGCCAGCAGCCTAACTAGCGACTCTTATGAGCAGTTCTTC. Amino acid sequence: CASSLTSDSYEQFF.

This clonotype was observed many times. The genes are TRBV20-1 and TRBJ2-1; D remains unclear. Trimming took off 0 bases at V and 8 bases at J, with 8 bases between the two ends. CDR1 and CDR2 from the germline V gene are DFQATT and SNEGSKA (reference sequence). CDR3 size: 12 residues. CDR3 DNA: TGCAGTGCTAGAGATGACGTCCATGAGCAGTTCTTC. This sequence encodes CSARDDVHEQFF.

This clonotype showed up just a few times. The rearrangement links TRBV30 to TRBJ2-3, with a tentative D call TRBD2 (5 bases). The CDR3 runs to 12 residues. The germline V gene encodes CDR1 GTSNPN and CDR2 SVGIG (reference sequence). The germline V and J ends were trimmed by 5 bases and 10 bases, with 16 bases remaining between them. The DNA of the CDR3 is TGTGCCTGGGCCCTCCAGAGGGAAGCGCAGTATTTT. As protein: CAWALQREAQYF. The whole variable domain, remainder taken from reference TRBV30 and TRBJ2-3, is SQTIHQWPATLVQPVGSPLSLECTVEGTSNPNLYWYRQAAGRGLQLLFYSVGIGQISSEVPQNLSASRPQDRQFILSSKKLLLSDSGFYLCAWALQREAQYFGPGTRLTVL.

This clonotype came up many times. The rearrangement links TRBV5-1 to TRBJ2-3, with D tentatively TRBD1 (7 bases). Trimming removed 0 bases from V and 6 bases from J, with 11 bases in between. CDR1 is SGHRS, CDR2 YFSETQ, per germline. This CDR3 contains 14 residues. This CDR3 is CASSLEEGADTQYF. CDR3 DNA: TGCGCCAGCAGCTTGGAGGAGGGGGCGGATACGCAGTATTTT.

J is TRBJ2-2 and V is TRBV24-1, with D possibly TRBD2 on 6 matching bases. The germline V gene encodes CDR1 KGHDR and CDR2 SFDVKD. The CDR3 spans 15 residues. V lost 6 bases, J lost 4 bases, and 14 bases lay in between. The CDR3 region is CATSPGGGPTGELFF. CDR3 nucleotides: TGTGCCACCAGTCCCGGGGGAGGACCCACCGGGGAGCTGTTTTTT.

The chain couples TRBV5-1 to TRBJ2-3; D possibly corresponds to TRBD2 (5 bases). In germline, CDR1 is SGHRS, CDR2 YFSETQ. The germline V and J ends were trimmed by 4 bases and 1 base, with 13 bases remaining between them. This CDR3 comprises 15 residues. The CDR3 nucleotides read TGCGCCAGCAGCGAGGACGGGGTGGGCACAGATACGCAGTATTTT. It yields the protein CASSEDGVGTDTQYF.

This clonotype has a count of ten or more. V is TRBV7-3 and J is TRBJ2-7; 7 positions match TRBD1. This CDR3 spans 14 amino acids. CDR1 is SGHTA and CDR2 is FQGTGA in the germline V gene. V dropped 1 base and J dropped 3; count of bases not matched to a gene: 3. The CDR3 sequence is CASSLRQGDYEQYF. The CDR3 DNA reads TGTGCCAGCAGCTTAAGACAGGGAGACTACGAGCAGTACTTC. The whole variable domain, filled in from reference TRBV7-3 and TRBJ2-7, reads GAGVSQTPSNKVTEKGKYVELRCDPISGHTALYWYRQSLGQGPEFLIYFQGTGAADDSGLPNDRFFAVRPEGSVSTLKIQRTERGDSAVYLCASSLRQGDYEQYFGPGTRLTVT.